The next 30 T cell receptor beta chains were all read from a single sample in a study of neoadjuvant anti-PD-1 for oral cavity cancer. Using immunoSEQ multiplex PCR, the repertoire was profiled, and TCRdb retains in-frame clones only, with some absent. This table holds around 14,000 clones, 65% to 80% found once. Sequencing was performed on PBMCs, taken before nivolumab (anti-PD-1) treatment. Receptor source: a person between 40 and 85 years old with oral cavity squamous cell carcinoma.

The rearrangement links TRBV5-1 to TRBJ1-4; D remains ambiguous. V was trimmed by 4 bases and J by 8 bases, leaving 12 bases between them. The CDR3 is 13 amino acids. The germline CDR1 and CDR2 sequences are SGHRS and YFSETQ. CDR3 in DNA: TGCGCCAGCAGCCCGGACGGTGCGGAAAAACTGTTTTTT. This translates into CASSPDGAEKLFF.

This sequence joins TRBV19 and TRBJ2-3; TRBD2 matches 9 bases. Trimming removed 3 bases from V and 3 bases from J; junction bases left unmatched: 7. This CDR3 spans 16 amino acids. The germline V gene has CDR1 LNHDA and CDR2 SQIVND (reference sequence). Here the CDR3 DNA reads TGTGCCAGTAGTATGGATTATAGCGGGAGAACAGATACGCAGTATTTT. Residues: CASSMDYSGRTDTQYF.

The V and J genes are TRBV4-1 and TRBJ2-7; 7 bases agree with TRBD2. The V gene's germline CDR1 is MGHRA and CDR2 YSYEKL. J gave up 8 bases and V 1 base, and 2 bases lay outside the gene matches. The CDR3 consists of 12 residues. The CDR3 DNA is TGCGCCAGCAGCCAAGTGGGAGGGCAGCAGTACTTC. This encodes CASSQVGGQQYF.

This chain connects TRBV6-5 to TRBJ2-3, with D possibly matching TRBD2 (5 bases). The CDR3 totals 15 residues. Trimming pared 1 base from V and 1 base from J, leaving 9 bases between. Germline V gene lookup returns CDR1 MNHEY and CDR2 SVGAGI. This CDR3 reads CASSYLFGGTDTQYF. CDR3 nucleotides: TGTGCCAGCAGTTACTTATTCGGGGGCACAGATACGCAGTATTTT.

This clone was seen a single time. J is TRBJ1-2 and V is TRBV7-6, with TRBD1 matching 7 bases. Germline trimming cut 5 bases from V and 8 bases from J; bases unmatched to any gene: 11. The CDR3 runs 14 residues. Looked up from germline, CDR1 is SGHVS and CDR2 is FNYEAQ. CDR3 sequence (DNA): TGTGCCAGCAGCCCCCTTGGGGACAGAGGAGGCTACACCTTC. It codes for CASSPLGDRGGYTF.

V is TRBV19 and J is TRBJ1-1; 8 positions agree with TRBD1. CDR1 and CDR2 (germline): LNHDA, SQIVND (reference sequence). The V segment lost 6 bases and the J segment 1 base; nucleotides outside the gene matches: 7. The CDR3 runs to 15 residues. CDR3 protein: CASRFGQGENTEAFF. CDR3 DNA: TGTGCCAGTAGATTCGGACAGGGCGAGAACACTGAAGCTTTCTTT.

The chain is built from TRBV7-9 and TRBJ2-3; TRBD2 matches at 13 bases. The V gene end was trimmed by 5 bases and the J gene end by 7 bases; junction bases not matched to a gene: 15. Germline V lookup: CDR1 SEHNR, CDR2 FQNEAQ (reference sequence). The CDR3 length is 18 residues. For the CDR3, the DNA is TGTGCCAGCAGCCCTATACGCGGGACTAGCGGGGATTTAAATACGCAGTATTTT. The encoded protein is CASSPIRGTSGDLNTQYF.

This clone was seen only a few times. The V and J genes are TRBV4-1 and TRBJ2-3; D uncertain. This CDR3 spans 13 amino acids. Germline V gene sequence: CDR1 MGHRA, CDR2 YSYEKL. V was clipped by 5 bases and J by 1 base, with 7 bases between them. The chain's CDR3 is CASSYTGTDTQYF. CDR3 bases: TGCGCCAGCAGCTATACGGGCACAGATACGCAGTATTTT.

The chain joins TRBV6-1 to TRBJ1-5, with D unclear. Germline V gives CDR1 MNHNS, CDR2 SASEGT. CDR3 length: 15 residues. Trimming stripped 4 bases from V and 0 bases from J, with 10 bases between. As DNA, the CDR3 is TGTGCCAGCAGTGTGATGAGGAATAGCAATCAGCCCCAGCATTTT. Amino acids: CASSVMRNSNQPQHF.

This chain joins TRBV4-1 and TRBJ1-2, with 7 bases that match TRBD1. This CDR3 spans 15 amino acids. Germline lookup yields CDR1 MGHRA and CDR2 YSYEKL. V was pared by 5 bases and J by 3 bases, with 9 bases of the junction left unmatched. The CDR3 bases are TGCGCCAGCAGCGGGGTCAGGGGGGATTACTATGGCTACACCTTC. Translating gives CASSGVRGDYYGYTF.

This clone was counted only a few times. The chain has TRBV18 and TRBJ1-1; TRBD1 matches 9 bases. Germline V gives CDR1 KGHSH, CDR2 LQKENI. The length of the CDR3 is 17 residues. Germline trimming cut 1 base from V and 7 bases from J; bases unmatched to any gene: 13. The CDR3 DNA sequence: TGTGCCAGCTCACCACACCGTCTGGGACAGGGACATGGTGAAGCTTTCTTT. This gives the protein CASSPHRLGQGHGEAFF.

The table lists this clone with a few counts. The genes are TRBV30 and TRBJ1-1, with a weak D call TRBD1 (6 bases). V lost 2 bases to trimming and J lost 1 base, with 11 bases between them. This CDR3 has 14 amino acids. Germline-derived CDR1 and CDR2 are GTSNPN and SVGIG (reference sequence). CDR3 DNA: TGTGCCTGGAGTTTGAAACAGGGGAACACTGAAGCTTTCTTT. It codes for CAWSLKQGNTEAFF.

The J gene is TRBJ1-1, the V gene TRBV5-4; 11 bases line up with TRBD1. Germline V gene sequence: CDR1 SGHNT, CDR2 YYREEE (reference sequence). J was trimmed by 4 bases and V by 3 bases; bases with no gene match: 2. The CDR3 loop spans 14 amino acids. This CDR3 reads CASSSGQGVTEAFF. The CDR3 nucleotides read TGTGCCAGCAGCTCGGGACAGGGGGTCACTGAAGCTTTCTTT.

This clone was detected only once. The chain's CDR3 is CASSLFYNEQFF. CDR3 DNA: TGTGCCAGCAGCCTTTTCTACAATGAGCAGTTCTTC. The chain links TRBV13 to TRBJ2-1; no definite D call. The V and J ends lost 5 bases and 3 bases respectively, with 5 bases between them. The germline gives CDR1 PRHDT, CDR2 FYEKMQ (reference sequence). The CDR3 loop spans 12 amino acids.

The CDR3 DNA sequence: TGTGCCAGCAGCTTAGTCGGGGAAACTGAAAAACTGTTTTTT. Amino acid sequence: CASSLVGETEKLFF. V gene TRBV7-8 combines with J gene TRBJ1-4; unclear D gene. V was shortened by 1 base and J by 7 bases, with 10 bases between the two germline ends. CDR3 size: 14 residues. Germline lookup yields CDR1 SGHVS and CDR2 FQNEAQ. The whole variable domain, remainder taken from reference TRBV7-8 and TRBJ1-4, is GAGVSQSPRYKVAKRGQDVALRCDPISGHVSLFWYQQALGQGPEFLTYFQNEAQLDKSGLPSDRFFAERPEGSVSTLKIQRTQQEDSAVYLCASSLVGETEKLFFGSGTQLSVL.

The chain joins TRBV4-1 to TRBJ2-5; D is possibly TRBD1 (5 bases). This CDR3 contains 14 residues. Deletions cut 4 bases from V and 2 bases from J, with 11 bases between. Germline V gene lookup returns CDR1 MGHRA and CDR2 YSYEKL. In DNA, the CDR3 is TGCGCCAGCAGCCGCCCGGACAAGCAAGAGACCCAGTACTTC. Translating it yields CASSRPDKQETQYF.

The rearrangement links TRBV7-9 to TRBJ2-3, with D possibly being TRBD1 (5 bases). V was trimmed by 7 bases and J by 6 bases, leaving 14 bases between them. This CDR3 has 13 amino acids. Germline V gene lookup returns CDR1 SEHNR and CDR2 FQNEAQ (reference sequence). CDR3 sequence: CASIRETLDTQYF. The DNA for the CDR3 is TGTGCCAGCATCAGGGAAACGTTGGATACGCAGTATTTT.

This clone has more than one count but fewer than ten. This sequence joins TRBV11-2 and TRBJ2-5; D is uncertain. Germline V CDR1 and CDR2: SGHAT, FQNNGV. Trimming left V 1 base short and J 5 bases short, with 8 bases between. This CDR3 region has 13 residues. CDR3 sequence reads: CASSLAVSETQYF. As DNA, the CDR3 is TGTGCCAGCAGCTTAGCGGTGTCTGAGACCCAGTACTTC.

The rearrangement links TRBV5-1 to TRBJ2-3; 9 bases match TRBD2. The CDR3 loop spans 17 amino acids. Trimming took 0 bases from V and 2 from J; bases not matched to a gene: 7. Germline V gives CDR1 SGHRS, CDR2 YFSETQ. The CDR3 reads CASSLEGSGSTTDTQYF. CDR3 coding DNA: TGCGCCAGCAGCTTGGAGGGTAGCGGGAGTACCACAGATACGCAGTATTTT.

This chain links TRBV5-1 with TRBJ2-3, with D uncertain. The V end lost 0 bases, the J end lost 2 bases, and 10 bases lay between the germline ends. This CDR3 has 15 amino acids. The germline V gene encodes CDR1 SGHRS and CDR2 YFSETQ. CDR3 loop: CASSLESLDTDTQYF. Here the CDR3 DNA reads TGCGCCAGCAGCTTGGAAAGCCTAGACACAGATACGCAGTATTTT.

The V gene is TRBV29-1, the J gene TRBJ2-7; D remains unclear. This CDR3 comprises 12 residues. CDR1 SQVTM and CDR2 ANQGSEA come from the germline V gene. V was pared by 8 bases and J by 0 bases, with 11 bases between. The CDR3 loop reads CSISVDSYEQYF. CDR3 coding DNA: TGCAGCATATCGGTGGACTCCTACGAGCAGTACTTC.

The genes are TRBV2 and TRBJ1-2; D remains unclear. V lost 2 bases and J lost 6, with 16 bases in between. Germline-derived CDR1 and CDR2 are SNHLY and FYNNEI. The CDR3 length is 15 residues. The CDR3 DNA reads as TGTGCCAGCAGTGAAAGGCCCAGCGGACCTGATGGCTACACCTTC. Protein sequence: CASSERPSGPDGYTF.

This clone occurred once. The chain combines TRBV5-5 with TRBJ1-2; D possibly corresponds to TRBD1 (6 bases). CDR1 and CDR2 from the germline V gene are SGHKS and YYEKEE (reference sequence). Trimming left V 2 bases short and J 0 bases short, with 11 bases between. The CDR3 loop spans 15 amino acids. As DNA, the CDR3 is TGTGCCAGCAGCTTACAGGGTGGAGCTAACTATGGCTACACCTTC. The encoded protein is CASSLQGGANYGYTF. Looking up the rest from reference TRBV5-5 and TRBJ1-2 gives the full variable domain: DAGVTQSPTHLIKTRGQQVTLRCSPISGHKSVSWYQQVLGQGPQFIFQYYEKEERGRGNFPDRFSARQFPNYSSELNVNALLLGDSALYLCASSLQGGANYGYTFGSGTRLTVV.

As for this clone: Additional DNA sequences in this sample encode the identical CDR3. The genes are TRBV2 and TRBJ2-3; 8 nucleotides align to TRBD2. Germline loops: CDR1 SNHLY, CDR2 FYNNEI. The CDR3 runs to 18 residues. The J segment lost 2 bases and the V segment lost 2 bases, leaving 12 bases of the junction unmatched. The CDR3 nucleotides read TGTGCCAGCAGTGAAAAGAAGCTTACTAGCGGAAACACAGATACGCAGTATTTT. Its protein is CASSEKKLTSGNTDTQYF.

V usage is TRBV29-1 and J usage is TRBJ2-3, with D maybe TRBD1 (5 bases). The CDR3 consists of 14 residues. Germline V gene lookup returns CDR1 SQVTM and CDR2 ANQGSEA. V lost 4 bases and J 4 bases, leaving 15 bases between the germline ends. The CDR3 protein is CSVGAGPISDTQYF. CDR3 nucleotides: TGCAGCGTTGGTGCAGGGCCGATCTCAGATACGCAGTATTTT.

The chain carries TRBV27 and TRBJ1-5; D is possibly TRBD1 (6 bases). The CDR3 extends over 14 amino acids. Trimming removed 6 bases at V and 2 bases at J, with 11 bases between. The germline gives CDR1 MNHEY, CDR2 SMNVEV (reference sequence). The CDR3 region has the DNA TGTGCCAGCAGGATTGCAGGGGGCAATCAGCCCCAGCATTTT. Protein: CASRIAGGNQPQHF.

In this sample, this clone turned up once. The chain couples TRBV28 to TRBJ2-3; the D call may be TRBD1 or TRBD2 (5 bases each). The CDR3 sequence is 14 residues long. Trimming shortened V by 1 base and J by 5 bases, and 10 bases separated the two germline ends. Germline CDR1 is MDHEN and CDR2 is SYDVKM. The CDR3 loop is CASSLLLGEDTQYF. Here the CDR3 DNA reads TGTGCCAGCAGTTTATTGCTGGGGGAAGATACGCAGTATTTT.

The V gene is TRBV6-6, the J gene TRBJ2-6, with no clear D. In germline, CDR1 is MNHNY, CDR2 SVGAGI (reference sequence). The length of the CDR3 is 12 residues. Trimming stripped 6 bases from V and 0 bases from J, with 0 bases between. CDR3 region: CASSSGANVLTF. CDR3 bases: TGTGCCAGCAGCTCTGGGGCCAACGTCCTGACTTTC.

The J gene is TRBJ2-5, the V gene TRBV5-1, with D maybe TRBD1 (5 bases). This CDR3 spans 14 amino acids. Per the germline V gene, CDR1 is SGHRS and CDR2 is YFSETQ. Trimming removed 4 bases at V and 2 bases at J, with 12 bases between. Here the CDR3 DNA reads TGCGCCAGCAGCGCCCGGACACATCAAGAGACCCAGTACTTC. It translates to CASSARTHQETQYF.

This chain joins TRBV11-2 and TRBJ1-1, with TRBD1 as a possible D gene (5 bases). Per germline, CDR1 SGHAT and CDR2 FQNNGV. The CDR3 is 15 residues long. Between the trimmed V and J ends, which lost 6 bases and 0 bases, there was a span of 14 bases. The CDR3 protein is CASSPAGTLNTEAFF. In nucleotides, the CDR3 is TGTGCCAGCAGTCCCGCCGGGACGTTGAACACTGAAGCTTTCTTT.